This TCR beta chain stems from a study of blood T cell repertoires in COVID-19 (TCRdb year 2020). Background for the entire study: Collaborator samples came from the United States, Italy and Spain and covered acute and convalescent phases of COVID-19. Subjects who had been exposed to COVID-19, were actively infected with it, or had recovered from it provided the deeply sampled blood TCRbeta repertoires that made up the dataset. A freely available public database, intended as a resource for researchers studying the immune response to SARS-CoV-2, is where the repertoires were released. The sample metadata nearly always contained a de-identified subject ID, COVID-19 status, age in years and sex. The prospective study material was composed of cDNA or gDNA derived from T cells, B-cell-depleted T cells, or PBMCs. The samples were drawn from the first 160 participants of the ongoing ImmuneRACE study and from roughly 1,300 subjects provided by 6 global collaborators. HLA class I and class II types, where available, came from metadata supplied by the sample provider rather than from assay-based typing. Results and caveats for the whole study, not just this receptor: The amount of clinical and demographic metadata varied by source and participant and was provided uncurated.

A word on this clone: The target of this receptor is not known. No per-base quality is available; no much larger clone lies one base away.

The CDR3 numbers 14 residues from cysteine through phenylalanine. Just the 42-base CDR3 DNA is kept, in frame starting at base 1. For CDR1 and CDR2, the germline V gene lists MNHEY and SVGAGI. V was cut back by 3 bases and J by 9 bases, leaving a gap of 17 bases between them. TCRbeta CDR3 regions were amplified from genomic DNA using the immunoSEQ Assay, a bias-controlled multiplex PCR. The original methods were these. The number of nucleated cells in each sample was estimated by amplification of reference gene primers within the assay. To quantify the absolute abundance of each unique TCRbeta CDR3 rearrangement, sequence reads were collapsed and filtered. Productive Simpson clonality was computed per sample as the square root of Simpson's diversity index over productive rearrangements. As stored in TCRdb, this immuneACCESS dataset retains in-frame rearrangements with V and J assigned. A fraction of the clones does not appear; measured against another copy, unresolved V genes explain less than half of the discrepancy, and the remainder lacks a known reason. The D gene and trimming were derived from the DNA, and the V and J assignments and clone size from that table. The sample contains roughly 230,000 clones, roughly 84% of them found a single time. Around 0.98% of the sample is held by the ten biggest clonotypes.

Whole blood was collected in K2EDTA tubes by collaborating institutions according to the institutions' own protocols. Collaborator samples were shipped for TCRbeta analysis as frozen whole blood, isolated PBMCs, or DNA extracted from either sample type. The V and J segments used are TRBV6-5 and TRBJ1-1; the D gene identity is not certain. The source of this sequence is a man aged 40-55 years with acute or convalescent COVID-19. The sample was peripheral blood. The DNA reads as follows: TGTGCCAGCAGTTATCGGCAGGAGGCTTCTCAAGCTTTCTTT. Its coded protein is CASSYRQEASQAFF.